This T cell receptor beta chain was sequenced in a study of early T cells in non-severe SARS-CoV-2 infection. Study background: Sequenced material consisted of bulk RNA (from unsorted whole blood), and chains were unpaired. Overall study results and limits: Missing private and CD4 specificities, VDJdb matching favored anti-spike CD8 responses.

Unique molecular identifiers were affixed to single, distinct cDNA molecules. TCRdb analysed the 5' RACE reads with MiXCR anew, one entry per CDR3 protein. Here the sample spans 98,000 or so distinct CDR3 sequences, around 10% being singletons. With regard to this clonotype: The target antigen is unknown.

Germline V CDR1 and CDR2: SGDLS, YYNGEE. Trimming cost V 0 bases and J 4 bases, with 11 bases left between them. This CDR3 has 15 residues. This clonotype originated in an adult who was a healthcare worker with PCR-confirmed SARS-CoV-2 infection or an uninfected control (not recorded which). The sample taken for sequencing was whole blood. V is TRBV9 and J is TRBJ2-1, with TRBD2 as a possible D gene (6 bases). The CDR3: CASSVEAGTYNEQFF. For the CDR3, the DNA is TGTGCCAGCAGCGTAGAGGCAGGGACTTACAATGAGCAGTTCTTC. The variable domain in full, with the rest retrieved from reference TRBV9 and TRBJ2-1, is DSGVTQTPKHLITATGQRVTLRCSPRSGDLSVYWYQQSLDQGLQFLIQYYNGEERAKGNILERFSAQQFPDLHSELNLSSLELGDSALYFCASSVEAGTYNEQFFGPGTRLTVL.